This TCR beta chain was identified during a study of blood T cell repertoires in COVID-19. Study in general: Some COVID-19 samples were acute and others convalescent; all came from the United States, Italy and Spain. Nucleic acid was either cDNA or gDNA, and it came from T cells, B-cell-depleted T cells, or PBMCs.

This clone has more than one count but fewer than ten. The data were produced by immunoSEQ multiplex PCR, yet TCRdb's version contains in-frame clones alone and is incomplete. The sample carries a few hundred thousand clones, less than 85% recorded once. The sample consisted of peripheral blood. This TCR came from a man aged 55-75 years who had recovered from COVID-19.

CDR3 coding DNA: TGTGCCAGCAGCTTAGATTCTTCAGGGGCCAACAATCAGCCCCAGCATTTT. Translation gives CASSLDSSGANNQPQHF. The chain employs TRBV11-3 and TRBJ1-5; the D gene is possibly TRBD1 (6 bases). The CDR3 runs 17 residues. Trimming shortened V by 0 bases and J by 3 bases, and 15 bases separated the two germline ends. Germline V gene data show CDR1 as SGHNT and CDR2 as YENEEA.